The 17 T cell receptor beta chains listed next were all sequenced from one sample in a study of Ad26.COV2.S vaccination and SARS-CoV-2 variants. Treatment given: approximately 18 received Ad26.COV2.S at low or high dose, single or two shots; about 5 received placebo; per-sample allocation not given. Samples were taken on day 63 after the first vaccine or placebo injection. This table comes from immunoSEQ multiplex PCR, and its TCRdb copy is limited to in-frame clones, with some not included. The sample has hundreds of thousands of clones; about 90% are singletons. The sequencing here drew on peripheral blood, taken in a trial of Ad26.COV2.S vaccine versus placebo. These receptors all come from a person aged 18-65 years who received the Ad26.COV2.S COVID-19 vaccine or a placebo.

The chain is built from TRBV19 and TRBJ1-5; 10 nucleotides agree with TRBD1. Trimming cost V 8 bases and J 5 bases; bases outside gene matches: 6. CDR1 and CDR2 from the germline V gene are LNHDA and SQIVND (reference sequence). The CDR3 totals 14 residues. In nucleotides, the CDR3 is TGTGCCAGTGTCCGGGACAGGGGCGATCAGCCCCAGCATTTT. Amino acid sequence: CASVRDRGDQPQHF.

The chain recombines TRBV9 with TRBJ1-4, with TRBD1 as a possible D gene (6 bases). This CDR3 contains 15 residues. The V gene's germline CDR1 is SGDLS and CDR2 YYNGEE. Trimming took 0 bases from V and 6 from J, leaving 12 bases between them. CDR3 sequence reads: CASSVGGANYEKLFF. CDR3 DNA sequence: TGTGCCAGCAGCGTAGGGGGGGCGAATTATGAAAAACTGTTTTTT.

The CDR3 sequence is CASGSGQGVYEQYF. DNA of the CDR3: TGTGCTAGTGGTTCAGGACAGGGAGTCTACGAGCAGTACTTC. The V call is TRBV12-5, the J call TRBJ2-7, with 8 bases that match TRBD1. V lost 4 bases to trimming and J lost 3 bases; unmatched junction nucleotides: 5. This CDR3 has 14 residues. CDR1 and CDR2 (germline): LGHNT, FRNRAP.

This chain links TRBV6-2 or TRBV6-3 with TRBJ1-6; D call uncertain. Germline V gives CDR1 MNHEY, CDR2 SVGEGT. V was cut by 5 bases and J by 0 bases, with 11 bases left in between. The CDR3 totals 16 residues. The CDR3 sequence is CASSPETASYNSPLHF. The CDR3 bases are TGTGCCAGCAGTCCCGAGACGGCCTCCTATAATTCACCCCTCCACTTT.

V and J are TRBV14 and TRBJ1-4; D is ambiguous. The CDR3 has 13 amino acids. The germline V gene has CDR1 SGHDN and CDR2 FVKESK. DNA of the CDR3: TGTGCTCCCGACATCTGGACTAATGAAAAACTGTTTTTT. It yields the protein CAPDIWTNEKLFF.

The V and J genes are TRBV7-9 and TRBJ2-2; D unclear. The CDR3 spans 16 residues. Deletions cut 0 bases from V and 1 base from J, with 9 bases between. Looked up from germline, CDR1 is SEHNR and CDR2 is FQNEAQ (reference sequence). CDR3 nucleotides: TGTGCCAGCAGCTTAGCGCGGACGGTGAACACCGGGGAGCTGTTTTTT. It specifies CASSLARTVNTGELFF. The full variable domain, rest sourced from reference TRBV7-9 and TRBJ2-2, is DTGVSQNPRHKITKRGQNVTFRCDPISEHNRLYWYRQTLGQGPEFLTYFQNEAQLEKSRLLSDRFSAERPKGSFSTLEIQRTEQGDSAMYLCASSLARTVNTGELFFGEGSRLTVL.

The V gene is TRBV6-5, the J gene TRBJ1-5; D remains ambiguous. V lost 0 bases, J lost 1 base, and 7 bases lay in between. This CDR3 comprises 15 residues. CDR1 and CDR2 from the germline V gene are MNHEY and SVGAGI. Here the CDR3 DNA reads TGTGCCAGCAGTTACTCGCCAGCGAGCAATCAGCCCCAGCATTTT. Residues: CASSYSPASNQPQHF.

The chain links TRBV10-3 to TRBJ2-7, with 7 bases fitting TRBD1. Unmatched junction bases numbered 9, after V lost 10 bases and J lost 0 bases. This CDR3 has 14 amino acids. The germline CDR1 and CDR2 sequences are ENHRY and SYGVKD. CDR3 amino acids: CATESRQGSYEQYF. The CDR3 DNA reads as TGTGCCACCGAATCTAGACAGGGCTCCTACGAGCAGTACTTC.

The chain has TRBV18 and TRBJ2-2; 10 bases fit TRBD1. This CDR3 contains 16 residues. Germline V CDR1 and CDR2: KGHSH, LQKENI. V shed 4 bases, J shed 0 bases, and the junction held 2 bases outside the gene matches. For the CDR3, the DNA is TGTGCCAGCTCACGGACAGGGGGTTCGAACACCGGGGAGCTGTTTTTT. Protein sequence: CASSRTGGSNTGELFF.

This chain's CDR3 is CASSATSGGAFDTQYF. The CDR3, as DNA: TGTGCCAGCAGCGCCACTAGCGGGGGGGCATTTGATACGCAGTATTTT. The chain couples TRBV6-4 to TRBJ2-3; 13 bases are a match to TRBD2. CDR3 size: 16 residues. The junction had 9 bases not matched to a gene; V was cut back by 6 bases and J by 6 bases. The germline CDR1 and CDR2 sequences are MRHNA and SNTAGT.

The CDR3 here is CASSWAGGGNQPQHF. CDR3 coding DNA: TGTGCCAGCAGCTGGGCGGGGGGAGGCAATCAGCCCCAGCATTTT. The gene calls are TRBV7-9 and TRBJ1-5, with D maybe TRBD1 (5 bases). In germline, CDR1 is SEHNR, CDR2 FQNEAQ (reference sequence). The ends were cut back, 4 bases at V and 2 bases at J, with 12 bases in the middle. This CDR3 comprises 15 residues.

This chain joins TRBV27 and TRBJ1-2; TRBD1 agrees at 10 bases. The CDR3 runs to 14 residues. J lost 4 bases, V lost 5 bases, and 4 bases had no gene match. Germline V gene data show CDR1 as MNHEY and CDR2 as SMNVEV (reference sequence). DNA of the CDR3: TGTGCCAGCAGTCTCAGGGACAGGGGCTATGGCTACACCTTC. Its translation is CASSLRDRGYGYTF.

CDR3 coding DNA: TGTGCCAGTACCGTAGGGGGTCAGGCAAGAGAGACCCAGTACTTC. This encodes CASTVGGQARETQYF. The chain combines TRBV19 with TRBJ2-5; possibly TRBD1 for D (6 bases). Deletions cut 7 bases from V and 4 bases from J, with 19 bases between. Germline V gives CDR1 LNHDA, CDR2 SQIVND (reference sequence). CDR3 length: 15 residues.

The chain couples TRBV7-8 to TRBJ2-5, with D possibly TRBD1 on 6 matching bases. The germline V and J ends were trimmed by 4 bases and 2 bases, with 11 bases remaining between them. The germline V gene has CDR1 SGHVS and CDR2 FQNEAQ. This CDR3 region has 14 residues. The CDR3 sequence is CASSSDRFQETQYF. In DNA, the CDR3 is TGTGCCAGCAGCTCTGACAGGTTTCAAGAGACCCAGTACTTC.

This chain joins TRBV19 and TRBJ2-7, with D maybe TRBD1 (5 bases). Germline CDR1 and CDR2: LNHDA and SQIVND (reference sequence). CDR3 size: 14 residues. Trimming left V 4 bases short and J 3 bases short, with 13 bases between. The CDR3 DNA reads TGTGCCAGTAGTAAACGGCAGGGAAGCTACGAGCAGTACTTC. Residues: CASSKRQGSYEQYF.

This clone was counted once. This chain uses TRBV10-3 with TRBJ2-1; 8 nucleotides agree with TRBD2. Germline values: CDR1 ENHRY, CDR2 SYGVKD. The V segment lost 4 bases and the J segment 2 bases; nucleotides outside the gene matches: 4. This CDR3 comprises 15 residues. This CDR3 reads CAISVGAGAYNEQFF. CDR3 DNA: TGTGCCATCAGTGTGGGAGCGGGGGCCTACAATGAGCAGTTCTTC.

The chain has TRBV27 and TRBJ1-4, with D possibly matching TRBD1 (5 bases). The CDR3 consists of 14 residues. Trimming removed 3 bases from V and 7 bases from J, with 12 bases in between. Germline V gene sequence: CDR1 MNHEY, CDR2 SMNVEV (reference sequence). CDR3 sequence reads: CASSFQGRSEKLFF. As DNA, the CDR3 is TGTGCCAGCAGTTTTCAGGGAAGGAGTGAAAAACTGTTTTTT.